One sample yielded the 6 T cell receptor beta chains listed below, sequenced in a study of CD4 T cell repertoires in COVID-19. Repertoires were generated with immunoSEQ multiplex PCR, while TCRdb's copy carries only in-frame clones and drops some. The top ten hold about 0.58% of the sample, which has approximately 79,000 clones, 83% seen once. The sample in question was CD4+ T cells from peripheral blood, obtained after recovery from COVID-19. The receptors were sampled from a human donor who had COVID-19.

The rearrangement joins TRBV5-1 to TRBJ2-4; D is possibly TRBD1 or TRBD2 (6 bases each). This CDR3 region has 15 residues. Germline values: CDR1 SGHRS, CDR2 YFSETQ. With 4 bases removed from V and 8 bases from J, the gap between germline ends came to 19 bases. The CDR3 DNA reads TGCGCCAGCAGCCCGGGGGCTCTTTTAGGCGACATTCAGTACTTC. Amino acids: CASSPGALLGDIQYF.

This sequence joins TRBV19 and TRBJ1-5, with D tentatively TRBD1 (5 bases). CDR1 and CDR2 (germline): LNHDA, SQIVND (reference sequence). V lost 7 bases to trimming and J lost 2 bases, with 21 bases between them. This CDR3 comprises 17 residues. The CDR3 nucleotides read TGTGCCAGTAATCCGACCCGACAGCTCGGAGGCAATCAGCCCCAGCATTTT. Protein sequence: CASNPTRQLGGNQPQHF.

The chain is built from TRBV28 and TRBJ1-1; 7 bases align to TRBD1. Germline CDR1 is MDHEN and CDR2 is SYDVKM. Unmatched junction bases numbered 14, after V lost 8 bases and J lost 2 bases. The CDR3 covers 16 residues. The DNA for the CDR3 is TGTGCCAGCGGATTATTAACAGGGGCGGTAAACACTGAAGCTTTCTTT. It specifies CASGLLTGAVNTEAFF.

V gene TRBV19 combines with J gene TRBJ2-6; possible D gene TRBD2, 6 bases. CDR3 length: 17 amino acids. Trimming took 3 bases from V and 1 from J, leaving 13 bases between them. Germline V gives CDR1 LNHDA, CDR2 SQIVND (reference sequence). CDR3 bases: TGTGCCAGTAGTATTAAGGAGGGGCGGTCTGGGGCCAACGTCCTGACTTTC. Amino acids: CASSIKEGRSGANVLTF.

The chain carries TRBV7-9 and TRBJ1-2, with D uncertain. Looked up from germline, CDR1 is SEHNR and CDR2 is FQNEAQ (reference sequence). V gave up 4 bases and J gave up 0 bases, with 9 bases separating them. The CDR3 spans 14 residues. CDR3 amino acids: CASSSSGANYGYTF. In DNA, the CDR3 is TGTGCCAGCAGCTCCTCAGGAGCTAACTATGGCTACACCTTC. Complete variable domain (other parts from reference TRBV7-9 and TRBJ1-2): DTGVSQNPRHKITKRGQNVTFRCDPISEHNRLYWYRQTLGQGPEFLTYFQNEAQLEKSRLLSDRFSAERPKGSFSTLEIQRTEQGDSAMYLCASSSSGANYGYTFGSGTRLTVV.

This chain links TRBV18 with TRBJ1-4; D uncertain. Per germline, CDR1 KGHSH and CDR2 LQKENI. This CDR3 region has 15 residues. The germline V and J ends were trimmed by 3 bases and 4 bases, with 12 bases remaining between them. Here the CDR3 DNA reads TGTGCCAGCTCACCCAGTGCAGGACTTAATGAAAAACTGTTTTTT. Translation gives CASSPSAGLNEKLFF.